This TCR beta chain is drawn from a study of tumor-infiltrating lymphocytes in primary liver carcinoma. The overall study: Between roughly 4.2 and 10 cm across, the tumors were all of stage T1-T3 N0M0.

Of note for this clonotype: One junction end does not reproduce the germline sequence, and a read error may be involved.

RNA and DNA were co-extracted from around 20-30 mg of unsorted bulk tissue. TCR beta cDNA was reverse-transcribed from 500 to 550 ng of total RNA. The reaction used a constant-region primer and ProtoScript II reverse transcriptase. Sequencing libraries for TCR beta derived from three nested multiplex PCR rounds that used slightly modified ARM-PCR. TRBV1-TRBV30 forward primers paired with a C-beta reverse primer were used in the first two PCR rounds, which ran roughly 10 cycles each. TCRdb used MiXCR to reprocess the multiplex PCR reads, holding one entry per CDR3 protein. The data show roughly 20,000 distinct CDR3 sequences, with roughly 80% seen just once and almost 40% held by the top ten. Germline V gene sequence: CDR1 MDHEN, CDR2 SYDVKM. This CDR3 comprises 13 residues.

The source is a woman aged 30 to 39 with primary liver carcinoma and hepatitis B virus infection. The chain couples TRBV28 to TRBJ2-3; D not certain. Material for sequencing was liver tumor tissue from sampling region 4. Subset here: tumor region T4, right-lateral pole. The chain's CDR3 is CTSSFNSADRRYF. The CDR3 DNA is TGTACCAGCAGTTTCAACAGCGCTGATAGGCGGTATTTT.